These 8 T cell receptor beta chains originate from one sample sequenced in a study of spatial heterogeneity in lung cancer (dated 2019 in TCRdb). The meaning of the sample's time point label: blood at routine non-recurrence follow-up after resection. Libraries were built with 5' RACE. This sample was sequenced with a NextSeq 500. In-frame beta chains were kept once TCRdb had trimmed the public reads at Q25 with fastp and called clones with MiXCR. Records with the same CDR3 protein are collapsed into one entry carrying the most frequent genes and DNA. The sample has approximately 93,000 distinct CDR3 sequences on record, roughly 21% of them singletons. Around a fifth of the sample goes to the ten largest clones. Sequenced here: PBMCs, sampled at follow-up. All receptors derive from a male donor with early-stage non-small cell lung cancer.

Note on this clonotype: A much larger clonotype is one base distant, so this may be a read error. This sequence joins TRBV3-1 and TRBJ2-1; 8 nucleotides agree with TRBD1. Germline V lookup: CDR1 LGHDT, CDR2 YNNKEL (reference sequence). The CDR3 totals 15 residues. CDR3 protein: CASSMGQENYNEQLF. CDR3 DNA sequence: TGTGCCAGCAGTATGGGACAGGAGAACTACAATGAGCAGCTCTTC.

This clonotype was counted at least ten times. This sequence joins TRBV5-1 and TRBJ2-7; 7 bases are shared with TRBD1. This CDR3 has 14 amino acids. The trim removed 4 bases at V and 3 bases at J, leaving 7 bases unmatched. Germline assignment: CDR1 SGHRS and CDR2 YFSETQ. The DNA of the CDR3 is TGCGCCAGCAGCAGGACAACAGGGGACTACGAGCAGTACTTC. Translated: CASSRTTGDYEQYF.

The V gene is TRBV2, the J gene TRBJ2-5; the D is unclear. Trimming left V 6 bases short and J 9 bases short, with 11 bases between. Germline V gene data show CDR1 as SNHLY and CDR2 as FYNNEI. The length of the CDR3 is 11 residues. The CDR3 loop reads CASSPMGAQYF. The CDR3 DNA reads as TGTGCCAGCAGCCCGATGGGCGCCCAGTACTTC. The entire variable domain, with the rest obtained from reference TRBV2 and TRBJ2-5, is as follows: EPEVTQTPSHQVTQMGQEVILRCVPISNHLYFYWYRQILGQKVEFLVSFYNNEISEKSEIFDDQFSVERPDGSNFTLKIRSTKLEDSAMYFCASSPMGAQYFGPGTRLLVL.

The chain has TRBV6-2 or TRBV6-3 and TRBJ1-2; a possible D gene is TRBD1 (5 bases). The CDR3 sequence is 14 residues long. Trimming left V 6 bases short and J 0 bases short, with 11 bases between. Per the germline V gene, CDR1 is MNHEY and CDR2 is SVGEGT. The chain's CDR3 is CASRPGGSNYGYTF. As DNA, the CDR3 is TGTGCCAGCAGGCCGGGGGGATCTAACTATGGCTACACCTTC.

The sample holds one count of this clonotype. CDR3 nucleotide sequence: TGTGCCAGCAGCGTAGTGACGGGAGTGTGGTACGAGCAGTACTTC. Protein: CASSVVTGVWYEQYF. V and J are TRBV9 and TRBJ2-7; tentatively, D is TRBD2 (6 bases). The germline V gene encodes CDR1 SGDLS and CDR2 YYNGEE. The CDR3 spans 15 residues. Trimming took off 0 bases at V and 4 bases at J, with 14 bases between the two ends. The full variable domain, completed using reference TRBV9 and TRBJ2-7, is DSGVTQTPKHLITATGQRVTLRCSPRSGDLSVYWYQQSLDQGLQFLIQYYNGEERAKGNILERFSAQQFPDLHSELNLSSLELGDSALYFCASSVVTGVWYEQYFGPGTRLTVT.

This clonotype was counted only a few times. The chain employs TRBV27 and TRBJ1-3; TRBD1 is a possible D gene (5 bases). CDR3 length: 14 amino acids. Per germline, CDR1 MNHEY and CDR2 SMNVEV (reference sequence). V lost 2 bases to trimming and J lost 0 bases, with 5 bases between them. The CDR3 loop is CASSLTGSGNTIYF. In DNA, the CDR3 is TGTGCCAGCAGTTTAACAGGCTCTGGAAACACCATATATTTT.

This clonotype was observed a few times. The chain links TRBV6-5 to TRBJ2-3, with 11 bases matching TRBD2. Germline CDR1 is MNHEY and CDR2 is SVGAGI. The ends lost 7 bases at V and 6 bases at J; junction bases unmatched: 6. This CDR3 is 14 amino acids long. CDR3 residues: CASIIAGGSDTQYF. The CDR3 DNA reads TGTGCCAGCATTATAGCGGGAGGGTCTGATACGCAGTATTTT.

This clonotype was seen many times. CDR3 nucleotides: TGTGCCTGGAGTGTACTTATAGGCAAGACTGAAGCTTTCTTT. This gives the protein CAWSVLIGKTEAFF. The chain uses TRBV30 and TRBJ1-1; no definite D call. Germline lookup yields CDR1 GTSNPN and CDR2 SVGIG (reference sequence). This CDR3 region has 14 residues. V lost 0 bases and J 5 bases, leaving 13 bases between the germline ends.